The rows below give T cell receptor beta chains drawn from one sample of a study of B cell selection in AIRE deficiency. TCRdb's copy holds only in-frame clones and misses some; the assay was immunoSEQ multiplex PCR. The profile shows 20,000 to 25,000 clones, about 97% of them singletons. Material: conventional CD4+ T cells sorted from PBMCs. The receptors derive from a human donor with AIRE deficiency. Each CDR3 is given without its conserved first and last residue. D genes are given only for firm matches.

d_call j_call v_call cdr3_aa
- TRBJ2-2 TRBV7-9 ASEKIFNTGELF
- TRBJ1-2 TRBV2 ASRGDSLWGYT
- TRBJ1-2 TRBV7-8 ASSKQDHYGYT
TRBD1 TRBJ1-6 TRBV28 ASSFILGTDNSPLH
- TRBJ1-4 TRBV30 AWAHRVGPEKLF
- TRBJ2-6 TRBV4-3 ASSPLRGSYSGANVLT
TRBD2 TRBJ2-7 TRBV5-1 ASSLGLADLYEQY
- TRBJ2-5 TRBV10-1 ASRGKY
- TRBJ2-2 TRBV14 ARSQVLASVSNTGELF
- TRBJ2-7 TRBV7-2 ASSPRPSRSYEQY